This entry concerns a single T cell receptor beta chain. Antigen unknown. Germline V gene lookup returns CDR1 SGHAT and CDR2 FQNNGV. This CDR3 comprises 15 residues. V was clipped by 5 bases and J by 0 bases, with 12 bases between them. The data are from a study of regulatory T cells in long-lasting Graves disease. Whole-study results and caveats: Persistent disease preferred TRBV28, TRBJ1-2 and TRBJ2-5; new disease, TRBV20-1 and TRBJ2-1. The researchers studied only peripheral blood, not thyroid tissue. Persistent Graves' patients had lower TCR diversity than newly diagnosed ones.

According to the study, TCR beta libraries were built with iRepertoire HTBI primers and CDR3-region Arm-PCR. One entry per CDR3 protein results from TCRdb running MiXCR on the multiplex PCR reads. The data contain 450,000 or so distinct CDR3 sequences, more than 20% of them seen just once; the ten biggest clones take up 7.8%. Stated time point: persistent/refractory GD, antithyroid drugs over 5 years with positive TRAb. From PBMCs, RNA was extracted and then used to make the TCR library. Into tubes containing EDTA, approximately 9 milliliters of peripheral blood were drawn. The sequences come from peripheral blood mononuclear cells (PBMCs), collected when the disease was refractory, from a patient treated with antithyroid drugs. This TCR came from a female donor with Graves disease. J is TRBJ2-3 and V is TRBV11-2, with unresolved D. In DNA form, the CDR3 reads TGTGCCAGCAGCCCAGGAGCCTTTAGCACAGATACGCAGTATTTT. Translating it yields CASSPGAFSTDTQYF.